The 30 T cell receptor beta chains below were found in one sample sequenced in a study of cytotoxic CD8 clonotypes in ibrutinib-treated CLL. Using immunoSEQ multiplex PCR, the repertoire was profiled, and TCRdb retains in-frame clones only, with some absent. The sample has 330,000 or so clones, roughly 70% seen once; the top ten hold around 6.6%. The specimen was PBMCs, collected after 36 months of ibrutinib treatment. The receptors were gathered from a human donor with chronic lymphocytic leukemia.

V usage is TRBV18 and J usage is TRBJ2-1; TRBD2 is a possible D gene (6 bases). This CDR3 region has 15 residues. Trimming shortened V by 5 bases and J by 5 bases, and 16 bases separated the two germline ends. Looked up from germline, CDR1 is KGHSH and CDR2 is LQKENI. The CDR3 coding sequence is TGTGCCAGCTCAGAGTTCGGAACTAGCAACAATGAGCAGTTCTTC. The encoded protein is CASSEFGTSNNEQFF.

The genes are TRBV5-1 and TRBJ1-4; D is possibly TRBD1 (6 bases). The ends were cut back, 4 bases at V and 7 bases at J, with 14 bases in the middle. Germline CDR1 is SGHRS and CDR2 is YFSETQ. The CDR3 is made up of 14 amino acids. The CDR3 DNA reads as TGCGCCAGCAGCATACAGGGTGGCGGTGAAAAACTGTTTTTT. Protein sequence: CASSIQGGGEKLFF. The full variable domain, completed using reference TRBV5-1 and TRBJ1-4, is KAGVTQTPRYLIKTRGQQVTLSCSPISGHRSVSWYQQTPGQGLQFLFEYFSETQRNKGNFPGRFSGRQFSNSRSEMNVSTLELGDSALYLCASSIQGGGEKLFFGSGTQLSVL.

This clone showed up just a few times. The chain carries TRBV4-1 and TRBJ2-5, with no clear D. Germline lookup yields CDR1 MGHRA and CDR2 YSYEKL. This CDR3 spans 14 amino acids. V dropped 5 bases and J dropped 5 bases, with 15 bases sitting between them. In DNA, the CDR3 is TGCGCCAGCAGCGGCCGGGCAGGTTTTGAGACCCAGTACTTC. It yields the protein CASSGRAGFETQYF.

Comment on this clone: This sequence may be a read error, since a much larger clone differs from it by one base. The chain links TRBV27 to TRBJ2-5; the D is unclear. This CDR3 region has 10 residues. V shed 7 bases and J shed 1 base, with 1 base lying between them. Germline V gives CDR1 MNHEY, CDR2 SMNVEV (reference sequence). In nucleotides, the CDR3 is TGTGCCAGCACCCAAGAGACCCAGTACTTC. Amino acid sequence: CASTQETQYF.

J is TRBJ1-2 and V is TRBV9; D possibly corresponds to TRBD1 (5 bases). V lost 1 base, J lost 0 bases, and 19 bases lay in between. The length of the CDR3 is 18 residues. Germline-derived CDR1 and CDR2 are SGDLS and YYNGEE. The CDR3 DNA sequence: TGTGCCAGCAGCGTATCCCCACAACAGGTTTATACTAACTATGGCTACACCTTC. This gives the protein CASSVSPQQVYTNYGYTF.

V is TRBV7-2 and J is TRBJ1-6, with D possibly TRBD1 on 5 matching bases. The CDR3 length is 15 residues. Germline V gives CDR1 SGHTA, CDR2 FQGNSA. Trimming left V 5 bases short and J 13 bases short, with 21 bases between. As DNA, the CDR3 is TGTGCCAGCAGCAGGCAGGCAGGGCCTTCAATCCCCCTCCACTTT. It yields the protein CASSRQAGPSIPLHF.

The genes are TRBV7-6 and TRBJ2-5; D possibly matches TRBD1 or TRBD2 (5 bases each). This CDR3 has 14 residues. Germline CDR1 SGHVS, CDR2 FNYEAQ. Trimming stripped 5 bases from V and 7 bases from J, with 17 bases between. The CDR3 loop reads CASSQGTVVGTQYF. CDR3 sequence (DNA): TGTGCCAGCAGCCAAGGGACCGTGGTCGGGACCCAGTACTTC.

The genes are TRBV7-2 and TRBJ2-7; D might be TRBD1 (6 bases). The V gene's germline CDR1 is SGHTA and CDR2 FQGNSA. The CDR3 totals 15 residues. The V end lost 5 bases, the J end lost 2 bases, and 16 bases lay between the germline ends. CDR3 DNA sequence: TGTGCCAGCAGCATCGTAGGGGGTTCTGCCTACGAGCAGTACTTC. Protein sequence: CASSIVGGSAYEQYF.

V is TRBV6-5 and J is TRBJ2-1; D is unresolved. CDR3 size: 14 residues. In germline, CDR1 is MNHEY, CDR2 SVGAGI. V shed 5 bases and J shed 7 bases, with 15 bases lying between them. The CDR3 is CASSALDLGNEQFF. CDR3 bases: TGTGCCAGCAGTGCGTTGGACCTCGGGAATGAGCAGTTCTTC.

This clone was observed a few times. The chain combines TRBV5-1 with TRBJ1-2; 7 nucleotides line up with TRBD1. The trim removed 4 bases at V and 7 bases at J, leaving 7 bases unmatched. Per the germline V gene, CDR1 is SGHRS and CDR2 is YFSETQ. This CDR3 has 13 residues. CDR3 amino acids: CASSRRQGAGYTF. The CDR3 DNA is TGCGCCAGCAGCCGACGACAGGGTGCTGGCTACACCTTC.

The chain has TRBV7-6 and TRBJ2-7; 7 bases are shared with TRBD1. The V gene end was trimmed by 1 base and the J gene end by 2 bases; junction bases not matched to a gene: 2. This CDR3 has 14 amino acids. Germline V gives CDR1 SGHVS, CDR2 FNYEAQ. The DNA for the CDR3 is TGTGCCAGCAGCTTAGACGACAGGGCCTACGAGCAGTACTTC. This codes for CASSLDDRAYEQYF. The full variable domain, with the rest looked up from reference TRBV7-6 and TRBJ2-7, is GAGVSQSPRYKVTKRGQDVALRCDPISGHVSLYWYRQALGQGPEFLTYFNYEAQQDKSGLPNDRFSAERPEGSISTLTIQRTEQRDSAMYRCASSLDDRAYEQYFGPGTRLTVT.

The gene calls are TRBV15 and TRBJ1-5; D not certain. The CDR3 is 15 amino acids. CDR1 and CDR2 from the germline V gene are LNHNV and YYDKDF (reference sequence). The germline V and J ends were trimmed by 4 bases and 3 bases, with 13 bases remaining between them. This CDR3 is CATSKRHNPNQPQHF. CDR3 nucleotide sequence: TGTGCCACCAGCAAGAGACATAATCCCAATCAGCCCCAGCATTTT.

The CDR3, as DNA: TGTGCCAGCAGCTTAGGAGGGACCACCCGAGGGGGAGGCCAGTACTTC. Amino acid sequence: CASSLGGTTRGGGQYF. The chain combines TRBV13 with TRBJ2-5; D could derive from TRBD1 or TRBD2 (6 bases each). V shed 0 bases and J shed 10 bases, with 21 bases lying between them. Germline CDR1 is PRHDT and CDR2 is FYEKMQ (reference sequence). This CDR3 has 16 amino acids.

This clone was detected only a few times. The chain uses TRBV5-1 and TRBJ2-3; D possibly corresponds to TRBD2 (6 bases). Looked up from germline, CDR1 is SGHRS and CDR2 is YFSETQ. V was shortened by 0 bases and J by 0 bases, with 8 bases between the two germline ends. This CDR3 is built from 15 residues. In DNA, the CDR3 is TGCGCCAGCAGCTTGGCCCGGGGGAGCACAGATACGCAGTATTTT. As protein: CASSLARGSTDTQYF.

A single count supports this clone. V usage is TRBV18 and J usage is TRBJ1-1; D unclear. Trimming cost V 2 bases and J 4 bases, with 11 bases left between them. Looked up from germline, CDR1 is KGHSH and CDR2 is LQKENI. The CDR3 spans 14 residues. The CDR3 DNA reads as TGTGCCAGCTCACCAGACGCCCGGATCACTGAAGCTTTCTTT. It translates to CASSPDARITEAFF.

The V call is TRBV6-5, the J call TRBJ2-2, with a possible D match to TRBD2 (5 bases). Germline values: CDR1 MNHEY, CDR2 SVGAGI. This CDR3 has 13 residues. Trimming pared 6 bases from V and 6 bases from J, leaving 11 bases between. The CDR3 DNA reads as TGTGCCAGCAGGGCGTCGAGGGCCGGGGAGCTGTTTTTT. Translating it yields CASRASRAGELFF.

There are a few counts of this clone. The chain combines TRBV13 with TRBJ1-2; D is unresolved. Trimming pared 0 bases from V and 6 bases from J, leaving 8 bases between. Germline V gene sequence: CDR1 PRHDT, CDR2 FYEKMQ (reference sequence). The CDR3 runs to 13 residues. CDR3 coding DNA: TGTGCCAGCAGCTTAGGTCCATCCAATGGCTACACCTTC. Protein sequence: CASSLGPSNGYTF. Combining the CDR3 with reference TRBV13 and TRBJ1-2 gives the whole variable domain AAGVIQSPRHLIKEKRETATLKCYPIPRHDTVYWYQQGPGQDPQFLISFYEKMQSDKGSIPDRFSAQQFSDYHSELNMSSLELGDSALYFCASSLGPSNGYTFGSGTRLTVV.

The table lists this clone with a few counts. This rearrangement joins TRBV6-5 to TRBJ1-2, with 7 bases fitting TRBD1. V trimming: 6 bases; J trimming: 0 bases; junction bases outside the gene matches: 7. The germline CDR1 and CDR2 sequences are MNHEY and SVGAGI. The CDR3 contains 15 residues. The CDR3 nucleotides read TGTGCCAGCAGATCACAGGGGATCACTAACTATGGCTACACCTTC. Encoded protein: CASRSQGITNYGYTF.

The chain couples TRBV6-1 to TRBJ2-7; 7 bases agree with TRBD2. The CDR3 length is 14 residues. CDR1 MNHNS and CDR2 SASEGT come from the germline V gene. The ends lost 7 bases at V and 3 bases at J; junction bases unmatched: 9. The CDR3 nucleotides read TGTGCCAGCACCCCAAGCGGGACCGGCTACGAGCAGTACTTC. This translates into CASTPSGTGYEQYF.

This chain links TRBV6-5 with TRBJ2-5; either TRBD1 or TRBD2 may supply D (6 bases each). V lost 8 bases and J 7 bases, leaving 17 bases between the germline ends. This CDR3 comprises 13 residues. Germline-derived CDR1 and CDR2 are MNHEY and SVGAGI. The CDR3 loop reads CASSPTGTGTQYF. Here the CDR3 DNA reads TGTGCCAGCTCTCCAACAGGGACTGGGACCCAGTACTTC.

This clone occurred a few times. CDR3 amino acids: CASSWFFEAFF. In DNA form, the CDR3 reads TGTGCCAGCAGCTGGTTCTTCGAAGCTTTCTTT. V and J are TRBV25-1 and TRBJ1-1; unclear D gene. Germline CDR1 is MGHDK and CDR2 is SYGVNS. Trimming removed 6 bases from V and 8 bases from J, with 10 bases in between. The CDR3 sequence is 11 residues long.

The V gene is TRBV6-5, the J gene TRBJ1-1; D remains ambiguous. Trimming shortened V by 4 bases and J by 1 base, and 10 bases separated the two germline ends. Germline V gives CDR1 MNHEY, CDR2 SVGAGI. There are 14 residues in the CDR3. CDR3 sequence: CASSFRASNTEAFF. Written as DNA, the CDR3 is TGTGCCAGCAGTTTCCGGGCTTCGAACACTGAAGCTTTCTTT.

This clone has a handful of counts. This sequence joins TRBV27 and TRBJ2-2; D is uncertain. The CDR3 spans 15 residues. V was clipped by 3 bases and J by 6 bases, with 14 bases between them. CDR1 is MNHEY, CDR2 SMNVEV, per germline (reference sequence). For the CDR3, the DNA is TGTGCCAGCAGTTTCTCTGCAGGTGTGGCCGGGGAGCTGTTTTTT. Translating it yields CASSFSAGVAGELFF.

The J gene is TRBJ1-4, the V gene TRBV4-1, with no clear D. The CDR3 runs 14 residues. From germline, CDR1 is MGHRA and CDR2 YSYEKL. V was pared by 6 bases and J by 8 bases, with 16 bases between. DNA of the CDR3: TGCGCCAGCAGATCTCTCGGAGGGAGGGAAAAACTGTTTTTT. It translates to CASRSLGGREKLFF.

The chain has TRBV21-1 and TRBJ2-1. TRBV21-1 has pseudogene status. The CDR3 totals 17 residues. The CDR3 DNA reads TGTGCCAGCAGCAAAGATCATCGGGGGCCCCTTGGGAATGAGCAGTTCTTC. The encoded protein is CASSKDHRGPLGNEQFF.

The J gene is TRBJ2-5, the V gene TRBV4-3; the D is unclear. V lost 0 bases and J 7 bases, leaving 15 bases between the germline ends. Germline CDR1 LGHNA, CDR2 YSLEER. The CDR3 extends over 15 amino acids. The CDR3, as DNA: TGCGCCAGCAGCCAAGATCGGGCCTGGGGTGGGACCCAGTACTTC. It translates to CASSQDRAWGGTQYF.

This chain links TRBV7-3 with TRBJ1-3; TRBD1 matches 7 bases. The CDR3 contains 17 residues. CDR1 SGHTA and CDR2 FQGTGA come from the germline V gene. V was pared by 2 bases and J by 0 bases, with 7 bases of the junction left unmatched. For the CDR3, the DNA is TGTGCCAGCAGCTTACCAGGGGGAGATCACTCTGGAAACACCATATATTTT. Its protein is CASSLPGGDHSGNTIYF.

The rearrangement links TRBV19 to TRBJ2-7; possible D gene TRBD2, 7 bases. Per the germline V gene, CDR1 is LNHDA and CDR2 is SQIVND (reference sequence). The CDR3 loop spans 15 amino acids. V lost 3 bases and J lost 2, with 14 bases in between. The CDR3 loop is CASSILGGRPYEQYF. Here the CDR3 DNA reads TGTGCCAGTAGTATCCTCGGGGGGCGGCCCTACGAGCAGTACTTC.

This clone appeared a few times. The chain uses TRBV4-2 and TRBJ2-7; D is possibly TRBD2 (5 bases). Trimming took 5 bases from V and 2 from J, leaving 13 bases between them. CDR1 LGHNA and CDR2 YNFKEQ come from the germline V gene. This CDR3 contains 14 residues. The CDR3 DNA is TGTGCCAGCAGCTCCAGACTACCCCCCTACGAGCAGTACTTC. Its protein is CASSSRLPPYEQYF.

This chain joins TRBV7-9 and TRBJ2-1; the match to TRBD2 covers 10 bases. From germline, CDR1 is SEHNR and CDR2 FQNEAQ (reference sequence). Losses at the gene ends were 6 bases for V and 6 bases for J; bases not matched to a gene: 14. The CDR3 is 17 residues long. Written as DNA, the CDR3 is TGTGCCAGCAGTCAAGCCAATGGACTAGCGGTGACCAATGAGCAGTTCTTC. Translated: CASSQANGLAVTNEQFF.